A single T cell receptor beta chain is shown here with its context. Antigen specificity is unknown. The protocol was immunoSEQ multiplex PCR, while the TCRdb copy is restricted to in-frame clones and leaves out a portion. The top ten clones hold about 32% of a sample with several thousand clones, approximately 79% of them seen once. Time point indicated: recipient sample about 28 days before transplant, after cytoreduction. Samples: about 28 days before transplant, then days 30, 100 and 180 after. The entry originates in a study of T cell clonotyping in hematopoietic cell transplantation. General study findings and limits: Few recipient clonotypes overlapped donors; over 95% were de novo at given depth.

CDR1 and CDR2 from the germline V gene are SGHAT and FQNNGV. The ends were cut back, 6 bases at V and 7 bases at J, with 18 bases in the middle. The CDR3 contains 14 residues. This receptor was taken from a man aged 60 to 75 with acute myeloid leukemia. Some clones in this sample may be carry-over from other donors' samples. Sequenced here: peripheral blood mononuclear cells, sampled before stem cell transplant. The chain uses TRBV11-2 and TRBJ1-1, with D uncertain. Written as DNA, the CDR3 is TGTGCCAGCAGGGTGGGCCAATTCGCGGATGAAGCTTTCTTT. The encoded protein is CASRVGQFADEAFF.